This entry lists 23 T cell receptor beta chains sequenced from one sample in a study of blood T cell repertoires in COVID-19. Clones were read by immunoSEQ multiplex PCR, and TCRdb kept only the in-frame ones, dropping some. In the table there are more than 70,000 clones, 82% of which are singletons. Sequenced material: peripheral blood. Receptors originate from an older woman with acute or convalescent COVID-19.

CDR3: CASRRDRGAEAFF. The CDR3 DNA reads as TGCGCCAGCAGGCGGGACAGGGGGGCTGAAGCTTTCTTT. This chain connects TRBV10-2 to TRBJ1-1; 11 bases are shared with TRBD1. CDR3 length equals 13 residues. The V segment lost 6 bases and the J segment 6 bases; nucleotides outside the gene matches: 3. Germline V lookup: CDR1 WSHSY, CDR2 SAAADI.

The DNA of the CDR3 is TGTGCCAGCAGCCAAGAAGTTAGCGGGAGCTCCTACAATGAGCAGTTCTTC. This sequence encodes CASSQEVSGSSYNEQFF. V and J are TRBV3-1 (or the pseudogene TRBV3-2) and TRBJ2-1; TRBD2 aligns across 9 bases. The V gene end was trimmed by 0 bases and the J gene end by 0 bases; junction bases not matched to a gene: 3. Germline-derived CDR1 and CDR2 are LGHDT and YNNKEL (reference sequence). The length of the CDR3 is 17 residues.

This sequence joins TRBV20-1 and TRBJ1-2; maybe TRBD1 (5 bases). The V end lost 0 bases, the J end lost 13 bases, and 12 bases lay between the germline ends. Germline V gives CDR1 DFQATT, CDR2 SNEGSKA (reference sequence). The CDR3 is made up of 11 amino acids. The CDR3 DNA follows: TGCAGTGCTAGAGAAGGGGAGGAGGTCACCTTC. It translates to CSAREGEEVTF.

The chain recombines TRBV7-2 with TRBJ2-2, with TRBD1 matching 9 bases. The CDR3 contains 15 residues. Losses at the gene ends were 3 bases for V and 3 bases for J; bases not matched to a gene: 2. In germline, CDR1 is SGHTA, CDR2 FQGNSA. The CDR3 protein is CASSFRTGDTGELFF. In DNA, the CDR3 is TGTGCCAGCAGCTTTAGGACAGGGGACACCGGGGAGCTGTTTTTT.

This clone was seen more than once but under ten times. V gene TRBV4-1 combines with J gene TRBJ1-4; unclear D gene. V lost 1 base, J lost 8 bases, and 14 bases lay in between. The CDR3 extends over 15 amino acids. Germline CDR1 and CDR2: MGHRA and YSYEKL. CDR3: CASSQVGLRVEKLFF. CDR3 in DNA: TGCGCCAGCAGCCAAGTTGGACTGCGGGTCGAAAAACTGTTTTTT.

The V gene is TRBV7-3, the J gene TRBJ2-7; D possibly corresponds to TRBD1 (6 bases). CDR3 length: 13 amino acids. Trimming took off 1 base at V and 5 bases at J, with 9 bases between the two ends. Germline V gives CDR1 SGHTA, CDR2 FQGTGA. Here the CDR3 DNA reads TGTGCCAGCAGCTTAAATTCAGGGGACGAGCAGTACTTC. Its protein is CASSLNSGDEQYF. Full variable domain (missing parts from reference TRBV7-3 and TRBJ2-7): GAGVSQTPSNKVTEKGKYVELRCDPISGHTALYWYRQSLGQGPEFLIYFQGTGAADDSGLPNDRFFAVRPEGSVSTLKIQRTERGDSAVYLCASSLNSGDEQYFGPGTRLTVT.

The rearrangement links TRBV6-5 to TRBJ1-5; D is unclear. Germline CDR1 and CDR2: MNHEY and SVGAGI. V was pared by 7 bases and J by 11 bases, with 12 bases between. The CDR3 runs to 11 residues. The CDR3 region is CASTDVASQHF. The CDR3, as DNA: TGTGCCAGCACCGATGTTGCGTCCCAGCATTTT.

The rearrangement links TRBV5-1 to TRBJ2-7; 8 bases are shared with TRBD1. This CDR3 comprises 15 residues. The ends lost 5 bases at V and 1 base at J; junction bases unmatched: 8. Germline lookup yields CDR1 SGHRS and CDR2 YFSETQ. CDR3 amino acids: CASRQTGTGSYEQYF. CDR3 bases: TGCGCCAGCAGACAGACCGGGACAGGATCCTACGAGCAGTACTTC.

V usage is TRBV6-1 and J usage is TRBJ1-2, with 8 bases aligning to TRBD1. The germline V gene has CDR1 MNHNS and CDR2 SASEGT. The CDR3 has 15 amino acids. After removal of 2 bases from V and 6 bases from J, the junction contained 8 bases not matched to a gene. The CDR3 coding sequence is TGTGCCAGCAGTGAACCCGCCAGGGGGCTAGATGGCTACACCTTC. It is translated as CASSEPARGLDGYTF.

The DNA of the CDR3 is TGTGCCAGCCGAGAGGGAGAAAGGCAGCCCCAGCATTTT. Protein sequence: CASREGERQPQHF. The chain joins TRBV2 to TRBJ1-5; D remains unclear. The CDR3 runs 13 residues. Trimming shortened V by 8 bases and J by 7 bases, and 15 bases separated the two germline ends. Germline V gene sequence: CDR1 SNHLY, CDR2 FYNNEI.

This chain joins TRBV25-1 and TRBJ2-7; D unresolved. Germline-derived CDR1 and CDR2 are MGHDK and SYGVNS. The CDR3 has 13 residues. Between the trimmed V and J ends, which lost 6 bases and 6 bases, there was a span of 15 bases. The CDR3 DNA reads TGTGCCAGCAGACGTTTGGGCCAAAGCGAGCAGTACTTC. Its protein product is CASRRLGQSEQYF.

This chain connects TRBV5-1 to TRBJ2-7; TRBD1 matches at 10 bases. CDR3 length: 16 amino acids. Germline CDR1 and CDR2: SGHRS and YFSETQ. Losses at the gene ends were 2 bases for V and 6 bases for J; bases not matched to a gene: 11. This chain's CDR3 is CASSLTSPGQGPEQYF. The CDR3 nucleotides are TGCGCCAGCAGCTTAACATCCCCGGGACAGGGGCCCGAGCAGTACTTC.

This sequence joins TRBV30 and TRBJ2-1, with 9 bases fitting TRBD2. The germline CDR1 and CDR2 sequences are GTSNPN and SVGIG (reference sequence). Germline trimming cut 0 bases from V and 13 bases from J; bases unmatched to any gene: 13. This CDR3 is 15 amino acids long. The CDR3 sequence: CAWSVLRLAGAGQFF. In nucleotides, the CDR3 is TGTGCCTGGAGTGTACTCAGGTTAGCGGGAGCCGGTCAGTTCTTC.

This clone turned up a few times. Other DNA variants within this sample encode the same CDR3. The chain joins TRBV6-1 to TRBJ1-5; the match to TRBD1 covers 8 bases. This CDR3 region has 16 residues. J was trimmed by 1 base and V by 3 bases; bases with no gene match: 5. The germline gives CDR1 MNHNS, CDR2 SASEGT. The CDR3: CASSEQGALSNQPQHF. The CDR3 region has the DNA TGTGCCAGCAGTGAGCAGGGGGCGTTGAGCAATCAGCCCCAGCATTTT.

The chain is built from TRBV5-1 and TRBJ2-1, with a weak D call TRBD2 (5 bases). The CDR3 is 15 residues long. V gave up 0 bases and J gave up 5 bases, with 12 bases separating them. Germline V gene sequence: CDR1 SGHRS, CDR2 YFSETQ. CDR3 protein: CASSLATGINNEQFF. Written as DNA, the CDR3 is TGCGCCAGCAGCTTGGCAACCGGGATCAACAATGAGCAGTTCTTC.

The CDR3 region has the DNA TGTGCCAGCAGTCCCCGACAGGCCTACTCCTACGAGCAGTACTTC. Its protein product is CASSPRQAYSYEQYF. V usage is TRBV6-2 or TRBV6-3 and J usage is TRBJ2-7; D is possibly TRBD1 (6 bases). V lost 5 bases, J lost 0 bases, and 14 bases lay in between. This CDR3 is 15 amino acids long. Germline loops: CDR1 MNHEY, CDR2 SVGEGT.

The chain is built from TRBV19 and TRBJ1-1; the match to TRBD1 covers 9 bases. The V segment lost 5 bases and the J segment 4 bases; nucleotides outside the gene matches: 8. The CDR3 has 15 amino acids. Per germline, CDR1 LNHDA and CDR2 SQIVND (reference sequence). The CDR3 is CASSLGQGYGTEAFF. CDR3 DNA: TGTGCCAGTAGTCTGGGACAGGGATATGGCACTGAAGCTTTCTTT.

This clone appeared many times. The gene calls are TRBV7-3 and TRBJ2-1, with 13 bases matching TRBD2. Trimming cost V 5 bases and J 8 bases; bases outside gene matches: 9. The length of the CDR3 is 16 residues. The germline V gene has CDR1 SGHTA and CDR2 FQGTGA. CDR3 loop: CASSMIGTSGIDEQFF. CDR3 sequence (DNA): TGTGCCAGCAGCATGATCGGGACTAGCGGGATTGATGAGCAGTTCTTC.

This rearrangement joins TRBV7-8 to TRBJ1-2; 8 positions agree with TRBD1. V dropped 4 bases and J dropped 8; count of bases not matched to a gene: 12. There are 15 residues in the CDR3. Germline V gene lookup returns CDR1 SGHVS and CDR2 FQNEAQ. The CDR3 DNA reads as TGTGCCAGCAGCTCCCGGACAGGGACTATGAAGGGCTACACCTTC. Translated: CASSSRTGTMKGYTF.

Remarks on this clone: One base away lies a much larger clone, so this may be a sequencing read error. The gene calls are TRBV6-5 and TRBJ1-1; D ambiguous. Per the germline V gene, CDR1 is MNHEY and CDR2 is SVGAGI. The CDR3 extends over 13 amino acids. The CDR3 DNA sequence: TGTGCCTCCCTTGGGTCGGGGAACACTGGAGCTTTCTTT. Translated: CASLGSGNTGAFF.

The CDR3 protein is CAWRSLTKTEAFF. The CDR3 bases are TGTGCCTGGAGAAGTCTAACCAAGACTGAAGCTTTCTTT. The chain links TRBV30 to TRBJ1-1; D is uncertain. CDR3 length: 13 amino acids. V was shortened by 3 bases and J by 5 bases, with 13 bases between the two germline ends. Germline assignment: CDR1 GTSNPN and CDR2 SVGIG (reference sequence).

The chain couples TRBV7-3 to TRBJ2-1; D perhaps matches TRBD2 (6 bases). Looked up from germline, CDR1 is SGHTA and CDR2 is FQGTGA. V shed 2 bases and J shed 6 bases, with 14 bases lying between them. The CDR3 totals 15 residues. The CDR3 sequence is CASSLQGGAINEQFF. CDR3 DNA: TGTGCCAGCAGCTTACAGGGCGGGGCGATCAATGAGCAGTTCTTC.

This clone occurred once. The chain carries TRBV30 and TRBJ2-3; 13 nucleotides align to TRBD2. CDR3 length: 15 amino acids. CDR1 is GTSNPN and CDR2 is SVGIG in the germline V gene (reference sequence). V trimming: 4 bases; J trimming: 2 bases; junction bases outside the gene matches: 3. The CDR3 region has the DNA TGTGCCTGGACCGGACTAGCGGGAGCCACAGATACGCAGTATTTT. Translated: CAWTGLAGATDTQYF.